The next 5 T cell receptor beta chains were all read from a single sample in a study of T cell responses to AZD1222 COVID-19 vaccine. Using immunoSEQ multiplex PCR, the repertoire was profiled, and TCRdb retains in-frame clones only, with some absent. The table records tens of thousands of clones, about nine tenths of them present only once. The source material was peripheral blood, sampled 28 days after the second AZD1222 dose. The receptors were gathered from an adult who received the AZD1222 COVID-19 vaccine.

V is TRBV28 and J is TRBJ2-7, with 8 bases identical to TRBD1. J was trimmed by 4 bases and V by 6 bases; bases with no gene match: 14. This CDR3 has 16 residues. Germline V gives CDR1 MDHEN, CDR2 SYDVKM. Here the CDR3 reads CASSLESRRGRYEQYF. The CDR3 nucleotides are TGTGCCAGCAGCCTGGAAAGTCGCAGGGGGCGGTACGAGCAGTACTTC.

This clone has a handful of counts. The chain recombines TRBV11-2 with TRBJ1-1; D gene uncertain. Germline V gene lookup returns CDR1 SGHAT and CDR2 FQNNGV. V lost 1 base, J lost 2 bases, and 14 bases lay in between. This CDR3 region has 16 residues. CDR3: CASSLVMGQPNTEAFF. For the CDR3, the DNA is TGTGCCAGCAGCTTAGTCATGGGCCAACCCAACACTGAAGCTTTCTTT.

This chain joins TRBV5-1 and TRBJ2-5; TRBD2 agrees at 10 bases. This CDR3 has 15 residues. J gave up 1 base and V 4 bases, and 4 bases lay outside the gene matches. From germline, CDR1 is SGHRS and CDR2 YFSETQ. The CDR3 sequence: CASSPGLAIQETQYF. The CDR3 DNA reads as TGCGCCAGCAGCCCGGGACTAGCGATCCAAGAGACCCAGTACTTC.

The chain is built from TRBV18 and TRBJ2-6, with TRBD1 as a possible D gene (6 bases). The germline V gene encodes CDR1 KGHSH and CDR2 LQKENI. The CDR3 spans 18 residues. Between the trimmed V and J ends, which lost 5 bases and 0 bases, there was a span of 17 bases. CDR3 loop: CASSFFQGPHSGANVLTF. The CDR3 DNA sequence: TGTGCCAGCTCATTCTTTCAGGGGCCCCACTCTGGGGCCAACGTCCTGACTTTC. The full variable domain, in which reference TRBV18 and TRBJ2-6 provide the parts outside the CDR3, is NAGVMQNPRHLVRRRGQEARLRCSPMKGHSHVYWYRQLPEEGLKFMVYLQKENIIDESGMPKERFSAEFPKEGPSILRIQQVVRGDSAAYFCASSFFQGPHSGANVLTFGAGSRLTVL.

V is TRBV30 and J is TRBJ2-3; D is uncertain. CDR3 size: 14 residues. The germline V gene encodes CDR1 GTSNPN and CDR2 SVGIG (reference sequence). V lost 3 bases and J lost 0, with 10 bases in between. For the CDR3, the DNA is TGTGCCTGGAGCGCCGAGGTTAGCACAGATACGCAGTATTTT. As protein: CAWSAEVSTDTQYF.